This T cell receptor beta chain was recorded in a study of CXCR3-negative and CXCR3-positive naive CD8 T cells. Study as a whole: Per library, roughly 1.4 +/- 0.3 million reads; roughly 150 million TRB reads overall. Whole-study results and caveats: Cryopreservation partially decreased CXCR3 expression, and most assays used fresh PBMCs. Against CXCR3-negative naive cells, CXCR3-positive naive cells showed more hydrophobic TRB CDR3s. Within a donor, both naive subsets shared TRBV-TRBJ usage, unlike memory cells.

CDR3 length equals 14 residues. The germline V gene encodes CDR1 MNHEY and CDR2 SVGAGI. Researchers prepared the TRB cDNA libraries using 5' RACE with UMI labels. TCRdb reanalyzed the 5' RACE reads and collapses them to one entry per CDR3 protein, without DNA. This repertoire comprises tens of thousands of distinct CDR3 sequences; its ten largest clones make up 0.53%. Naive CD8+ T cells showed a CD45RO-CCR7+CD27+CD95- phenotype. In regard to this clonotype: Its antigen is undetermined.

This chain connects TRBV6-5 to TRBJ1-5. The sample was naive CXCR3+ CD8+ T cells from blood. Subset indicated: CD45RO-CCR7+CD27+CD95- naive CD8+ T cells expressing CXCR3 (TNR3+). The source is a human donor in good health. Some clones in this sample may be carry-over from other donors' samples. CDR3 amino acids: CASNGVGSNQPQHF.